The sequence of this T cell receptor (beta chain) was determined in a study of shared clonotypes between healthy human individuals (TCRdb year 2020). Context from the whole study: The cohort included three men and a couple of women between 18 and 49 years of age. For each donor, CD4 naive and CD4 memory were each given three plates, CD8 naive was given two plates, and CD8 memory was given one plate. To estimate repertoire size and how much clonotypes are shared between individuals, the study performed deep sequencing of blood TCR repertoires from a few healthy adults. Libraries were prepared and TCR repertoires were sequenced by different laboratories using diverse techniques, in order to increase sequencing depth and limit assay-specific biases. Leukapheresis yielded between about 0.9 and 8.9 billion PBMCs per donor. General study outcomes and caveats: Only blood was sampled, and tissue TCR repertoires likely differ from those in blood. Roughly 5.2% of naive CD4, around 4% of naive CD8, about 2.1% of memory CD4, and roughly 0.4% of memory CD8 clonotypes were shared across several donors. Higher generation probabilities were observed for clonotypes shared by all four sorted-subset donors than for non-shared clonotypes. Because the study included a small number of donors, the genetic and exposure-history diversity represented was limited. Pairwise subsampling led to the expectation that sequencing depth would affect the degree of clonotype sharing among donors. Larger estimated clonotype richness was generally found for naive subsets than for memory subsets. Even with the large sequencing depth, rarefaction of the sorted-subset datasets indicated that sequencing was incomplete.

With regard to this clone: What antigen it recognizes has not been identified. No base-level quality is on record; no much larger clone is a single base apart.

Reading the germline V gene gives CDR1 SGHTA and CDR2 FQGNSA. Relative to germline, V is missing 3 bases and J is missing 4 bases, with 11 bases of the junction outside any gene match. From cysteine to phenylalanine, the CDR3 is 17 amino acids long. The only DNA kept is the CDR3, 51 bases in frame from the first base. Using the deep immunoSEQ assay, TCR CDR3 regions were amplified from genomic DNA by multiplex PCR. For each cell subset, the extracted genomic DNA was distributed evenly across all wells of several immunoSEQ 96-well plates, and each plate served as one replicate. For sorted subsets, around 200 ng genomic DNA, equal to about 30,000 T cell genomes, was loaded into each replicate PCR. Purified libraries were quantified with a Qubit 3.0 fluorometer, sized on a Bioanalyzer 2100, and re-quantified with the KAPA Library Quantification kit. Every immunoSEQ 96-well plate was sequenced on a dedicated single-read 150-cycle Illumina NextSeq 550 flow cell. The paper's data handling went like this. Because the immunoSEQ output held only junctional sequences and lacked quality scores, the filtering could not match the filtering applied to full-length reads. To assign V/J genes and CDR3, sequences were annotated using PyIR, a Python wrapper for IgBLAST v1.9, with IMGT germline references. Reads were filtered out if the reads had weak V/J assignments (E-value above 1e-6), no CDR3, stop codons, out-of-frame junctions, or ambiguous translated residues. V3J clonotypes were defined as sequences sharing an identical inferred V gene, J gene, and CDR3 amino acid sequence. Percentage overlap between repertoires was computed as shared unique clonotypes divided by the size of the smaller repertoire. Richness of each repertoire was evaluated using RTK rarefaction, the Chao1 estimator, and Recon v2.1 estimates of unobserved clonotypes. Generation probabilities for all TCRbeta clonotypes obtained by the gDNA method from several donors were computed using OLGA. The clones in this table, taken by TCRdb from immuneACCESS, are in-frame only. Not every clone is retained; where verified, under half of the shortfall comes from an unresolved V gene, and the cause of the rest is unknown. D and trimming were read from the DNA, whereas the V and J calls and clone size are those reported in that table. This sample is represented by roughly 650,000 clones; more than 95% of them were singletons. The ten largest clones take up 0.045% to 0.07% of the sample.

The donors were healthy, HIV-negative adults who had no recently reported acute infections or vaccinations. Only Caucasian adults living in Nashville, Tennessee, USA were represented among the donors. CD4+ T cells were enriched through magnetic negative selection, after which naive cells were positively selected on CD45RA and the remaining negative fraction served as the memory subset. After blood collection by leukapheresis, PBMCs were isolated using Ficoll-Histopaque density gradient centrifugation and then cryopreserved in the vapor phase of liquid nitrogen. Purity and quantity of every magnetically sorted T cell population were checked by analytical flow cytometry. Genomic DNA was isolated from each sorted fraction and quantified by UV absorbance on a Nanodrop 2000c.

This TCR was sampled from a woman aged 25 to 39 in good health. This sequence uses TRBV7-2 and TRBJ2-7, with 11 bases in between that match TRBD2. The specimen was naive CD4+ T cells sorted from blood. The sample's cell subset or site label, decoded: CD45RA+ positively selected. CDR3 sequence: CASSLTTSGVSGYEQYF. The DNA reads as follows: TGTGCCAGCAGCTTGACGACTAGCGGGGTTTCGGGGTACGAGCAGTACTTC.